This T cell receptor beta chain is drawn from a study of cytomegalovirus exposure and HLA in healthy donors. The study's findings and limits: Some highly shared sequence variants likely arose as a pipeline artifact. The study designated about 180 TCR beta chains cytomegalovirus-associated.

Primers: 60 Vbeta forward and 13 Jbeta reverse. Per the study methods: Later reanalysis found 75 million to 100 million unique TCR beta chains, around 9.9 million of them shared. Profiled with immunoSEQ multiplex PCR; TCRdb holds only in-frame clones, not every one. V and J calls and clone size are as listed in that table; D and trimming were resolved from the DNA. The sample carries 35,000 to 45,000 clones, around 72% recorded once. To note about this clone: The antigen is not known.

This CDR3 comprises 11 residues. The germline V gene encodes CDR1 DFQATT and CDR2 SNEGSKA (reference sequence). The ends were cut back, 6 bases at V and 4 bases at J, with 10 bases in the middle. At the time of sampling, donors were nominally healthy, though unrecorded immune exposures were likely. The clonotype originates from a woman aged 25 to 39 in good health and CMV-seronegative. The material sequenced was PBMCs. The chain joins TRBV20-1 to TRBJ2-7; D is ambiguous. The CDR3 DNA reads TGCAGTGCCAATCGACTTTACGAGCAGTACTTC. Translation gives CSANRLYEQYF.